Below are 4 T cell receptor beta chains sequenced from a single sample in a study of OX40 agonist ivuxolimab in advanced cancers. Library prep was done by the immunoSEQ multiplex PCR assay. Here the immuneACCESS table is served through TCRdb, limited to in-frame sequences with V and J called. Missing clones are a known gap in these copies; in checked studies unresolved V genes cover under half, and the rest lacks a known reason. Recorded for this sample are more than 75,000 clones; approximately 91% of them occurred a single time. The ten largest clones represent about 0.8% of the sample. The sample in question was CD4+ or CD8+ T cells sorted from blood, obtained in a trial of the OX40 agonist ivuxolimab. These TCRs come from an adult with an advanced solid tumor such as melanoma, head and neck, liver or kidney cancer.

The chain couples TRBV5-7 to TRBJ1-2, with D maybe TRBD1 (5 bases). TRBV5-7 is sorted into the ORF group, with uncertain function. The V gene lost 1 base and the J gene lost 5 bases, with 12 bases spanning the gap. CDR3 length: 14 residues. The CDR3 loop reads CASSLRQGEYGYTF. In DNA form, the CDR3 reads TGTGCCAGCAGCTTGAGGCAGGGTGAGTATGGCTACACCTTC.

This clone was seen a single time. The genes are TRBV4-2 and TRBJ2-3, with D uncertain. The CDR3 contains 13 residues. Germline V gives CDR1 LGHNA, CDR2 YNFKEQ. Trimming shortened V by 0 bases and J by 6 bases, and 7 bases separated the two germline ends. CDR3 nucleotides: TGTGCCAGCAGCCAAGATCTCTGGGATACGCAGTATTTT. Translation: CASSQDLWDTQYF.

The V gene is TRBV2, the J gene TRBJ1-4; D not certain. The length of the CDR3 is 13 residues. Trimming shortened V by 7 bases and J by 5 bases, and 11 bases separated the two germline ends. Germline values: CDR1 SNHLY, CDR2 FYNNEI. CDR3 bases: TGTGCCAGCACCGAGCCATCGAATGAAAAACTGTTTTTT. Encoded protein: CASTEPSNEKLFF.

The V gene is TRBV2, the J gene TRBJ2-3; D not certain. This CDR3 contains 12 residues. Germline V lookup: CDR1 SNHLY, CDR2 FYNNEI. The V gene lost 4 bases and the J gene lost 7 bases, with 9 bases spanning the gap. The CDR3: CASSVGKNTQYF. The CDR3 DNA sequence: TGTGCCAGCAGTGTTGGGAAGAATACGCAGTATTTT.